This T cell receptor beta chain was observed in a study of blood T cells in healthy people across ages. Study findings and constraints: Diversity was estimated from one million T cells, and these estimates were considered underestimates.

In its sample, this clonotype was seen a few times. Its specificity is not known. The CDR3 length is 17 residues. Germline-derived CDR1 and CDR2 are SEHNR and FQNEAQ (reference sequence). J was trimmed by 1 base and V by 0 bases; bases with no gene match: 5. Then a second PCR, running roughly 7 to 11 cycles, was carried out with a sample-barcoded 5' primer and a J-beta primer mix. A single record per CDR3 protein comes from TCRdb applying MiXCR to the 5' RACE reads. The sample gives around 820,000 distinct CDR3 sequences, 20% to 25% of which show up once; approximately 3.7% is in the top ten. The sample was also reused in another study, on T cells of mothers and their children. That paper notes: Biologically related mothers and children overlapped slightly more than unrelated pairs, a non-significant difference.

The chain is built from TRBV7-9 and TRBJ2-1, with 8 bases identical to TRBD2. The receptor's source is a boy younger than 18 in good health. The material sequenced was blood. The CDR3: CASSLATSGLSYNEQFF. In DNA, the CDR3 is TGTGCCAGCAGCTTAGCCACTAGCGGATTATCCTACAATGAGCAGTTCTTC.